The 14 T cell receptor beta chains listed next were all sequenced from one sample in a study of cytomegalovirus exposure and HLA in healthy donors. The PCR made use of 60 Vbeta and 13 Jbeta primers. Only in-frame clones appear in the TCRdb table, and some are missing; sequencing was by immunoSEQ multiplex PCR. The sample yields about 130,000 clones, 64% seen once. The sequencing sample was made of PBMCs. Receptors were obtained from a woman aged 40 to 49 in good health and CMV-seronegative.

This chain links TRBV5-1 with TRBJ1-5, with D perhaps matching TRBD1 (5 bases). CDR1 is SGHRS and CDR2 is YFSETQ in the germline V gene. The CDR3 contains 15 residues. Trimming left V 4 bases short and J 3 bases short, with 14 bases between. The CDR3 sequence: CASSVSGGNNQPQHF. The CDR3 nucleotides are TGCGCCAGCAGCGTAAGCGGGGGGAACAATCAGCCCCAGCATTTT.

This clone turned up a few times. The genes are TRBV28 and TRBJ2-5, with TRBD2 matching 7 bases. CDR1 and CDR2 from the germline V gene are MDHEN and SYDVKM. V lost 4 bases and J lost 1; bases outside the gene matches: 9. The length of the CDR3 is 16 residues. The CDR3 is CASSSLLRGSQETQYF. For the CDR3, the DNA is TGTGCCAGCAGTTCCCTTCTGCGGGGGAGCCAAGAGACCCAGTACTTC.

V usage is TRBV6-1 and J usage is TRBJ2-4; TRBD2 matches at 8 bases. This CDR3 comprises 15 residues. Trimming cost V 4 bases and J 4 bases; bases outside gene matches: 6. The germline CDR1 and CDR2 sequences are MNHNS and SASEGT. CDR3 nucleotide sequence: TGTGCCAGCAGTGCCCAACTAGCGGCTAAAAACATTCAGTACTTC. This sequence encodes CASSAQLAAKNIQYF.

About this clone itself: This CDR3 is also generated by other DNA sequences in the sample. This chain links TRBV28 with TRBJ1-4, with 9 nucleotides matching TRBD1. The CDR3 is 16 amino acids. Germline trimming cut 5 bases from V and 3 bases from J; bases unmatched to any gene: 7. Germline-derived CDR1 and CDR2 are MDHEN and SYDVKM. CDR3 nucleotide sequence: TGTGCCAGCAGTCCGTCTGGGACAGGGCCTAATGAAAAACTGTTTTTT. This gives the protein CASSPSGTGPNEKLFF.

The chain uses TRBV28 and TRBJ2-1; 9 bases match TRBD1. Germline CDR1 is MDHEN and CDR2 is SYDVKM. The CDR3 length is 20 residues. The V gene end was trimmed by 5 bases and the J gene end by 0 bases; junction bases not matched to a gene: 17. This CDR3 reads CASSGYWTGVIQSSYNEQFF. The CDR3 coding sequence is TGTGCCAGCAGTGGATACTGGACAGGGGTTATACAAAGCTCCTACAATGAGCAGTTCTTC.

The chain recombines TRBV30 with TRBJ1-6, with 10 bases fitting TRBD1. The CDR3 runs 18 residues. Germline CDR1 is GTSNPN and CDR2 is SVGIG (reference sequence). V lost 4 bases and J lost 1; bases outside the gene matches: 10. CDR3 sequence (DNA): TGTGCCTGGACCCGGGACAGGGGCTTTATTTCCTATAATTCACCCCTCCACTTT. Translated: CAWTRDRGFISYNSPLHF.

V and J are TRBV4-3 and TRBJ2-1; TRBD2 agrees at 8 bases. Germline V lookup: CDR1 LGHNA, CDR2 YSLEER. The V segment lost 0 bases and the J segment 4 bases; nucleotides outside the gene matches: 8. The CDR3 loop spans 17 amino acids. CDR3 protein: CASSQERGAGGYNEQFF. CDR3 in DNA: TGCGCCAGCAGCCAAGAGAGGGGGGCGGGGGGTTACAATGAGCAGTTCTTC.

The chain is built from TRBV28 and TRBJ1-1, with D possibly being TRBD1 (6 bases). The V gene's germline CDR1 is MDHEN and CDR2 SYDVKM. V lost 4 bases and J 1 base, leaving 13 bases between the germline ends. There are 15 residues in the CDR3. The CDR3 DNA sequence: TGTGCCAGCAGTTCTGCTGGACAGACGAACACTGAAGCTTTCTTT. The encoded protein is CASSSAGQTNTEAFF.

The CDR3 loop reads CASSQDLDRGEQYF. The CDR3 DNA reads TGTGCCAGCAGCCAAGATCTGGACAGGGGCGAGCAGTACTTC. The chain uses TRBV14 and TRBJ2-7; 9 bases agree with TRBD1. In germline, CDR1 is SGHDN, CDR2 FVKESK. The V segment lost 0 bases and the J segment 6 bases; nucleotides outside the gene matches: 3. The CDR3 length is 14 residues.

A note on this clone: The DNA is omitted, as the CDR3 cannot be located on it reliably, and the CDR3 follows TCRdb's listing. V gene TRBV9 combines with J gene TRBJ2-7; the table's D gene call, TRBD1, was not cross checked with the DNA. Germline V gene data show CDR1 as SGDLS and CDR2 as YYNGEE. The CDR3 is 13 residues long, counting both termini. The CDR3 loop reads CASSVGQGASRYF.

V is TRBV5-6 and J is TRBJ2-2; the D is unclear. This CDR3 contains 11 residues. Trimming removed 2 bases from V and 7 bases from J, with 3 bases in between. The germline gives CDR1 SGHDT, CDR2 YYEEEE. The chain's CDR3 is CASSFYGELFF. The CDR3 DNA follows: TGTGCCAGCAGCTTTTACGGGGAGCTGTTTTTT.

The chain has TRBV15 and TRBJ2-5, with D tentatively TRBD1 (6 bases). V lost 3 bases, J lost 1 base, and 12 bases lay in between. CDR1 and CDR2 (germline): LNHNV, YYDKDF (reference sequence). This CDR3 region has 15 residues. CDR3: CATSSHGQIQETQYF. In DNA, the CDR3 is TGTGCCACCAGCAGCCACGGACAGATCCAAGAGACCCAGTACTTC.

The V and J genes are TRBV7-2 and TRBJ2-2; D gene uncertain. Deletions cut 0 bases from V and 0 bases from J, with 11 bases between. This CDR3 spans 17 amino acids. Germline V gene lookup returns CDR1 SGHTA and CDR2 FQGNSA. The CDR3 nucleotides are TGTGCCAGCAGCTTAGCCCTTGGCGGAGCGAACACCGGGGAGCTGTTTTTT. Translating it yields CASSLALGGANTGELFF. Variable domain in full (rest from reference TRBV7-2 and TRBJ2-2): GAGVSQSPSNKVTEKGKDVELRCDPISGHTALYWYRQSLGQGLEFLIYFQGNSAPDKSGLPSDRFSAERTGGSVSTLTIQRTQQEDSAVYLCASSLALGGANTGELFFGEGSRLTVL.

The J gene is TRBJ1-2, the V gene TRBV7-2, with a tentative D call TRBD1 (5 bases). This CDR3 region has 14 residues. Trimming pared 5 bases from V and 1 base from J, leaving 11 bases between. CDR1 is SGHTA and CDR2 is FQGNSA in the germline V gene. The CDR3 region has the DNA TGTGCCAGCAGCCTCCTAGGGGATAACTATGGCTACACCTTC. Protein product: CASSLLGDNYGYTF.